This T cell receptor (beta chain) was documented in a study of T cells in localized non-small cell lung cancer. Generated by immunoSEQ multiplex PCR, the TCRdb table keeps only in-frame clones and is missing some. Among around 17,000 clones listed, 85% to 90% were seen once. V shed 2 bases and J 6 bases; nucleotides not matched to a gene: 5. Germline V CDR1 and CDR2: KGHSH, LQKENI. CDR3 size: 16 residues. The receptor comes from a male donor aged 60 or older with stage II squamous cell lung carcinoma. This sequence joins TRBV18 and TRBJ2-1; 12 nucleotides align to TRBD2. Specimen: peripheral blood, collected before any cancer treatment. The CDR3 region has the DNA TGTGCCAGCTCACCAATGAGACTAGCGGGAGTCAATGAGCAGTTCTTC. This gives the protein CASSPMRLAGVNEQFF.